The TCR beta chain under discussion was sequenced for a study of control samples from healthy donors and cancer patients. The repertoire was sequenced with immunoSEQ multiplex PCR; TCRdb's copy has only in-frame clones and lacks some. Among 150,000 to 200,000 clones listed, roughly 94% were seen once. V was clipped by 2 bases and J by 6 bases; unmatched bases: 4. Germline assignment: CDR1 MRHNA and CDR2 SNTAGT. The CDR3 runs 15 residues. The origin of this receptor is a man in his fifties or sixties with colorectal cancer. The sequencing input was PBMCs. J is TRBJ2-1 and V is TRBV6-4; 10 positions match TRBD1. The chain's CDR3 is CASSDDRTGGNEQFF. CDR3 in DNA: TGTGCCAGCAGTGACGATCGGACAGGGGGCAATGAGCAGTTCTTC.